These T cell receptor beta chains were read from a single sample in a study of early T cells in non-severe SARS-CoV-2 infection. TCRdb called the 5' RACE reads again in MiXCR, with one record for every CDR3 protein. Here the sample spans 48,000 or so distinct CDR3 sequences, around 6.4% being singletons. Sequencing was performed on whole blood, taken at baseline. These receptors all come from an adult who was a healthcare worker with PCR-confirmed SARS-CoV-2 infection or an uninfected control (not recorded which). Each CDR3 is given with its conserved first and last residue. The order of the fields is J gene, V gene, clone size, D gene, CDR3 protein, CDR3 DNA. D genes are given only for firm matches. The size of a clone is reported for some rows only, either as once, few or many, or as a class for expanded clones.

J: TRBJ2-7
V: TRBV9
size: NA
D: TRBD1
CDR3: CASSVETGGEQYF
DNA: TGTGCCAGCAGCGTTGAAACAGGGGGCGAGCAGTACTTC

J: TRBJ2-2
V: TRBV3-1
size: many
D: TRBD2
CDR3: CASSRPSGRGTGELFF
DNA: TGTGCCAGCAGCCGACCTAGCGGGAGGGGAACCGGGGAGCTGTTTTTT

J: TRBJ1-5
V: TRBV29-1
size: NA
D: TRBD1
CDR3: CSVKFGTENQPQHF
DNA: TGCAGCGTAAAATTCGGGACAGAAAATCAGCCCCAGCATTTT

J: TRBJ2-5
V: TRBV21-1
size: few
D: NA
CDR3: CASSLWEGDQETQYF
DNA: TGTGCCAGCAGCCTCTGGGAGGGGGATCAAGAGACCCAGTACTTC

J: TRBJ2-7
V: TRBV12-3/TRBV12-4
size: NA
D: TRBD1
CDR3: CASSRQGLDEQYF
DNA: TGTGCCAGCAGCCGACAGGGTCTCGACGAGCAGTACTTC

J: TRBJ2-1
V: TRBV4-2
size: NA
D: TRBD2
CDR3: CASSPTSGINEQFF
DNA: TGTGCCAGCAGCCCGACTAGCGGGATCAATGAGCAGTTCTTC

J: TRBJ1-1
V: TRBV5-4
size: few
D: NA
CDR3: CASSPADRGTEAFF
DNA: TGTGCCAGCAGCCCGGCCGACAGAGGGACTGAAGCTTTCTTT

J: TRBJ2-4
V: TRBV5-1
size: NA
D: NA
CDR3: CASSVRPGPKNIQYF
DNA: TGCGCCAGCAGCGTAAGACCGGGACCCAAAAACATTCAGTACTTC

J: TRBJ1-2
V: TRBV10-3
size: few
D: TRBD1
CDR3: CAIRPDREYGYTF
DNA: TGTGCCATCAGGCCCGACAGGGAGTATGGCTACACCTTC

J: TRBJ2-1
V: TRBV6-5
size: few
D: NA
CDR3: CASISTGGKDLSYNEQFF
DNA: TGTGCCAGCATATCCACCGGAGGGAAGGATTTATCCTACAATGAGCAGTTCTTC

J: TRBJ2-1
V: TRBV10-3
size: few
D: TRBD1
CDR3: CAISESPGQGRSEQFF
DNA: TGTGCCATCAGTGAGTCGCCGGGACAGGGGAGGAGTGAGCAGTTCTTC

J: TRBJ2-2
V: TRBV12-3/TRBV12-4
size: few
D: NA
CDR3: CASSLQSTGELFF
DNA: TGTGCCAGCAGTCTACAGTCCACCGGGGAGCTGTTTTTT

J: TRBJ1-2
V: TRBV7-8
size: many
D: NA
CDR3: CASSLVAPGQAIYGYTF
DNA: TGTGCCAGCAGCTTGGTAGCCCCGGGGCAGGCAATATATGGCTACACCTTC

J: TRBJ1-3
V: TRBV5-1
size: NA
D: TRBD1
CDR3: CASSLGDRVGNTIYF
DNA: TGCGCCAGCAGCTTGGGGGACAGGGTTGGAAACACCATATATTTT

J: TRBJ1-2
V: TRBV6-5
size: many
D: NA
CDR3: CASSYSSTRGRNYGYTF
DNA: TGTGCCAGCAGTTACTCGAGCACTAGGGGAAGGAACTATGGCTACACCTTC

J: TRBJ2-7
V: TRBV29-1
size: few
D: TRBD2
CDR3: CSVSTGTSGYEQYF
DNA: TGCAGCGTCTCAACCGGGACTAGCGGCTACGAGCAGTACTTC

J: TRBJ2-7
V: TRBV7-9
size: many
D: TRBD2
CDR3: CASSPGLAGVSKTYEQYF
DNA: TGTGCCAGCAGTCCGGGACTAGCGGGAGTTAGTAAAACTTACGAGCAGTACTTC

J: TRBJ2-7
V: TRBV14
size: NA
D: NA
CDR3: CASSQSGAYEQYF
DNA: TGTGCCAGCAGCCAGTCCGGCGCCTACGAGCAGTACTTC

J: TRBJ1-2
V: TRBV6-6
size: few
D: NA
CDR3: CASSPSLVIGYGYTF
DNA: TGTGCCAGCAGTCCCTCTTTGGTGATAGGCTATGGCTACACCTTC

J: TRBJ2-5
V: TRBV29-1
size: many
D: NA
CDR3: CSVRRAGETQYF
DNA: TGCAGCGTGCGTCGGGCGGGTGAGACCCAGTACTTC

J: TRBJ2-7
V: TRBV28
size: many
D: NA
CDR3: CASSPDSYEQYF
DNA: TGTGCCAGCAGTCCAGACTCTTACGAGCAGTACTTC

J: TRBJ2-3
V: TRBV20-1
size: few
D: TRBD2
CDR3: CSANSGSADTQYF
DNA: TGCAGTGCTAATAGCGGGAGTGCAGATACGCAGTATTTT

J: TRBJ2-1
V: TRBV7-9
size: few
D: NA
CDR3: CASSLDLGYNEQFF
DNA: TGTGCCAGCAGCTTAGATCTCGGATACAATGAGCAGTTCTTC

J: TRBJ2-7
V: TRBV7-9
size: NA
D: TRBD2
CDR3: CASSFGLAGDSYEQYF
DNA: TGTGCCAGCAGCTTTGGACTAGCGGGGGACTCCTACGAGCAGTACTTC

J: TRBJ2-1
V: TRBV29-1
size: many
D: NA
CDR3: CSVVSGSPSYNEQFF
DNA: TGCAGCGTTGTTTCGGGGTCCCCCTCCTACAATGAGCAGTTCTTC

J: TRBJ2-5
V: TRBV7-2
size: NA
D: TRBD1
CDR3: CASSTWTGAETQYF
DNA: TGTGCCAGCTCCACCTGGACAGGAGCAGAGACCCAGTACTTC

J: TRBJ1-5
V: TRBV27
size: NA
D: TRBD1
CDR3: CASSRERPGGVGQPQHF
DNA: TGTGCCAGCAGTAGGGAGAGGCCAGGGGGCGTCGGTCAGCCCCAGCATTTT

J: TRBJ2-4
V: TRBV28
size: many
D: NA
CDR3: CASSSQWKLAKNIQYF
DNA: TGTGCCAGCAGTTCCCAGTGGAAACTAGCCAAAAACATTCAGTACTTC

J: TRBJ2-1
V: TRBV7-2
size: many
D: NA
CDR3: CASSPQGDEQFF
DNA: TGTGCCAGCAGCCCCCAGGGCGATGAGCAGTTCTTC

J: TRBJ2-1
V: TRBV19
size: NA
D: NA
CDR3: CASSIGNYNEQFF
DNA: TGTGCCAGTAGTATAGGGAACTACAATGAGCAGTTCTTC